One and the same sample provided the 8 T cell receptor beta chains below, sequenced in a study of blood T cells in healthy people across ages. PCR was performed a second time for roughly 7 to 12 cycles using a sample-barcoded 5' primer and a J-beta primer mix. TCRdb reprocessed the 5' RACE reads with MiXCR, giving one entry per CDR3 protein. The table records 540,000 or so distinct CDR3 sequences, approximately 25% of them present only once. The sample consisted of blood. The receptors derive from a woman between 65 and 79 years old in good health.

This clonotype was seen just once. V is TRBV7-2 and J is TRBJ2-3; 10 positions agree with TRBD2. After removal of 1 base from V and 2 bases from J, the junction contained 3 bases not matched to a gene. Germline V gene lookup returns CDR1 SGHTA and CDR2 FQGNSA. The CDR3 contains 16 residues. CDR3 sequence: CASSLVAGGYTDTQYF. The CDR3 DNA sequence: TGTGCCAGCAGCTTAGTAGCGGGGGGTTACACAGATACGCAGTATTTT.

This chain joins TRBV15 and TRBJ2-5; the D gene is possibly TRBD1 (5 bases). The V end lost 0 bases, the J end lost 11 bases, and 10 bases lay between the germline ends. The CDR3 has 12 amino acids. Germline V gene data show CDR1 as LNHNV and CDR2 as YYDKDF (reference sequence). The CDR3 DNA reads as TGTGCCACCAGCAGAGATCAGGGTGGACAGTACTTC. Translating it yields CATSRDQGGQYF.

This clonotype was seen repeatedly, ten times or more. CDR3 amino acids: CASSSSWSLGSEGEQYF. DNA for the CDR3: TGTGCCAGCAGCTCGTCCTGGTCCCTCGGATCAGAGGGCGAGCAGTACTTC. This chain joins TRBV7-2 and TRBJ2-7; D possibly corresponds to TRBD2 (5 bases). Germline CDR1 is SGHTA and CDR2 is FQGNSA. Trimming shortened V by 4 bases and J by 6 bases, and 25 bases separated the two germline ends. The CDR3 sequence is 17 residues long.

The chain couples TRBV6-5 to TRBJ2-1; 9 bases are shared with TRBD2. After removal of 2 bases from V and 11 bases from J, the junction contained 10 bases not matched to a gene. This CDR3 is 15 amino acids long. Germline CDR1 is MNHEY and CDR2 is SVGAGI. The CDR3 DNA reads TGTGCCAGCAGTTACAGGGGCGGGGGGGCGCCGAAGCAGTTCTTC. Residues: CASSYRGGGAPKQFF.

J is TRBJ1-1 and V is TRBV2, with D possibly being TRBD1 (6 bases). Germline V CDR1 and CDR2: SNHLY, FYNNEI. V was pared by 7 bases and J by 4 bases, with 16 bases between. The CDR3 consists of 14 residues. The CDR3 region has the DNA TGTGCCAGCACTATCGACAGGTATAGCACTGAAGCTTTCTTT. This codes for CASTIDRYSTEAFF. Based on the CDR3 plus reference TRBV2 and TRBJ1-1, the full variable domain is EPEVTQTPSHQVTQMGQEVILRCVPISNHLYFYWYRQILGQKVEFLVSFYNNEISEKSEIFDDQFSVERPDGSNFTLKIRSTKLEDSAMYFCASTIDRYSTEAFFGQGTRLTVV.

The sample holds a few counts of this clonotype. The gene calls are TRBV7-2 and TRBJ1-3; a possible D gene is TRBD1 (5 bases). The V and J ends lost 5 bases and 4 bases respectively, with 15 bases between them. The CDR3 has 15 amino acids. Looked up from germline, CDR1 is SGHTA and CDR2 is FQGNSA. The CDR3 coding sequence is TGTGCCAGCAGCCCCTCCGGGGGAGTAGGAAACACCATATATTTT. Encoded protein: CASSPSGGVGNTIYF.

This rearrangement joins TRBV20-1 to TRBJ1-1; 10 bases are shared with TRBD1. Germline lookup yields CDR1 DFQATT and CDR2 SNEGSKA (reference sequence). The CDR3 sequence is 13 residues long. J lost 3 bases, V lost 8 bases, and 6 bases had no gene match. The DNA for the CDR3 is TGCAGTCCCAGGACAGGGGGGGACACTGAAGCTTTCTTT. It encodes CSPRTGGDTEAFF.

The J gene is TRBJ2-1, the V gene TRBV29-1, with D perhaps assigned TRBD1 or TRBD2 (5 bases each). This CDR3 is built from 11 residues. V was clipped by 4 bases and J by 8 bases, with 9 bases between them. Germline V CDR1 and CDR2: SQVTM, ANQGSEA. CDR3 protein: CSVGGSDEQFF. The CDR3 bases are TGCAGCGTTGGGGGGTCCGATGAGCAGTTCTTC.